The subject of this entry is one TCR beta chain. The record originates from a study of blood T cell repertoires in COVID-19. The V end lost 2 bases, the J end lost 0 bases, and 10 bases lay between the germline ends. The CDR3 consists of 15 residues. Germline V lookup: CDR1 LNHDA, CDR2 SQIVND (reference sequence). Sequencing was performed with immunoSEQ multiplex PCR; in TCRdb, only in-frame clones are kept and a portion is missing. The sample yields about 170,000 clones, under 80% seen once. The V call is TRBV19, the J call TRBJ1-1; tentatively, D is TRBD1 (5 bases). The sample consisted of peripheral blood. The sequence was collected from an elderly woman with acute or convalescent COVID-19. The CDR3 coding sequence is TGTGCCAGTAGTATACAGGGAGGCTTGAACACTGAAGCTTTCTTT. It encodes CASSIQGGLNTEAFF.